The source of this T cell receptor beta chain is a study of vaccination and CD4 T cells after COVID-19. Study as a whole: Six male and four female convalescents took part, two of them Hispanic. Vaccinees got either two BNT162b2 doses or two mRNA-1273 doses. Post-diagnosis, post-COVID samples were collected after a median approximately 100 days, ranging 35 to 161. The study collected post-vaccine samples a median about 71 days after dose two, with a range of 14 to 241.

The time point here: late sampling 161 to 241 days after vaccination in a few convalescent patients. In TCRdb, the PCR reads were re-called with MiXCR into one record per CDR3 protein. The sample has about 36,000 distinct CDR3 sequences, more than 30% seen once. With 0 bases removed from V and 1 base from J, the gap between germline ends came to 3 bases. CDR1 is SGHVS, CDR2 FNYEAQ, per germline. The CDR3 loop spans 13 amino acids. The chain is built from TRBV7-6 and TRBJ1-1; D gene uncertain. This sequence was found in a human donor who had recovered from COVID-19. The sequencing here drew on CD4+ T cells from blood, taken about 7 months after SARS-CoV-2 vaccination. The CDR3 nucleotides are TGTGCCAGCAGCTTAGCAGGGAACACTGAAGCTTTCTTT. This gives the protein CASSLAGNTEAFF.